Below are 11 T cell receptor beta chains sequenced from a single sample in a study of cytomegalovirus exposure and HLA in healthy donors. PCR involved 60 Vbeta and 13 Jbeta primers. Method: immunoSEQ multiplex PCR; TCRdb's copy keeps in-frame clones and lacks some. The sample yields 150,000 or so clones, 70% to 85% seen once. Sequenced input: PBMCs. These receptors were taken from a human donor in good health.

The sample holds a few counts of this clone. The chain uses TRBV7-8 and TRBJ1-5; D is ambiguous. This CDR3 contains 13 residues. Trimming removed 2 bases from V and 5 bases from J, with 7 bases in between. Germline CDR1 is SGHVS and CDR2 is FQNEAQ. CDR3 loop: CASSLYADQPQHF. The CDR3 DNA follows: TGTGCCAGCAGCTTATACGCGGATCAGCCCCAGCATTTT.

The CDR3 nucleotides read TGTGCCAGCAGTTCCTCGAGGGTCTATGGCTACACCTTC. As protein: CASSSSRVYGYTF. V usage is TRBV28 and J usage is TRBJ1-2, with unresolved D. This CDR3 has 13 amino acids. Germline CDR1 and CDR2: MDHEN and SYDVKM. V was clipped by 4 bases and J by 4 bases, with 10 bases between them.

The chain recombines TRBV6-1 with TRBJ2-3, with a possible D match to TRBD1 (6 bases). The CDR3 runs 15 residues. V was trimmed by 5 bases and J by 0 bases, leaving 12 bases between them. Germline lookup yields CDR1 MNHNS and CDR2 SASEGT. The CDR3 here is CASSKTGRSTDTQYF. The CDR3 DNA follows: TGTGCCAGCAGTAAAACAGGGCGGAGCACAGATACGCAGTATTTT.

The V call is TRBV4-1, the J call TRBJ2-7, with TRBD2 matching over 7 bases. This CDR3 contains 15 residues. The J segment lost 2 bases and the V segment lost 1 base, leaving 5 bases of the junction unmatched. Per the germline V gene, CDR1 is MGHRA and CDR2 is YSYEKL. The CDR3 reads CASSQAASGAYEQYF. In nucleotides, the CDR3 is TGCGCCAGCAGCCAAGCGGCTAGCGGAGCCTACGAGCAGTACTTC.

The CDR3: CAIREGQGIYEQYF. DNA of the CDR3: TGTGCCATCAGGGAGGGACAGGGTATTTACGAGCAGTACTTC. This chain joins TRBV10-3 and TRBJ2-7; 9 bases line up with TRBD1. Losses at the gene ends were 6 bases for V and 4 bases for J; bases not matched to a gene: 7. Germline values: CDR1 ENHRY, CDR2 SYGVKD. This CDR3 region has 14 residues.

A few counts support this clone. This chain connects TRBV7-9 to TRBJ1-2; 9 nucleotides align to TRBD1. There are 15 residues in the CDR3. The germline V gene encodes CDR1 SEHNR and CDR2 FQNEAQ (reference sequence). Trimming took 4 bases from V and 8 from J; bases not matched to a gene: 11. The CDR3 protein is CASSYTEGDRVGYTF. The DNA of the CDR3 is TGTGCCAGCAGCTATACAGAAGGGGACAGGGTCGGCTACACCTTC.

The rearrangement joins TRBV4-1 to TRBJ2-2; 10 nucleotides align to TRBD2. The CDR3 is 17 residues long. The germline gives CDR1 MGHRA, CDR2 YSYEKL. V gave up 3 bases and J gave up 5 bases; unmatched junction bases: 9. CDR3 nucleotide sequence: TGCGCCAGCAGCCACGGGCGAGCGGGGGGGTTGACCGGGGAGCTGTTTTTT. It encodes CASSHGRAGGLTGELFF.

This chain uses TRBV7-3 with TRBJ1-2; 9 bases align to TRBD1. Per germline, CDR1 SGHTA and CDR2 FQGTGA. The ends lost 4 bases at V and 10 bases at J; junction bases unmatched: 7. The CDR3 is made up of 13 amino acids. The CDR3, as DNA: TGTGCCAGCAGCTCCGACAGGGGGGATCTCTACACCTTC. Translated: CASSSDRGDLYTF.

This chain links TRBV5-1 with TRBJ1-2; a weak D match, TRBD1 (5 bases). V lost 0 bases and J 8 bases, leaving 14 bases between the germline ends. Germline V gene sequence: CDR1 SGHRS, CDR2 YFSETQ. This CDR3 contains 14 residues. Here the CDR3 DNA reads TGCGCCAGCAGCTTGGGGGCAGGGCCTGGCGGCTACACCTTC. It yields the protein CASSLGAGPGGYTF.

The chain uses TRBV5-5 and TRBJ2-7; D is perhaps TRBD2 (5 bases). V was pared by 1 base and J by 4 bases, with 6 bases between. The CDR3 runs 12 residues. Per germline, CDR1 SGHKS and CDR2 YYEKEE (reference sequence). The CDR3 spells CASSLSGYEQYF. The CDR3 region has the DNA TGTGCCAGCAGCTTGTCGGGGTACGAGCAGTACTTC. The full variable domain, rest sourced from reference TRBV5-5 and TRBJ2-7, is DAGVTQSPTHLIKTRGQQVTLRCSPISGHKSVSWYQQVLGQGPQFIFQYYEKEERGRGNFPDRFSARQFPNYSSELNVNALLLGDSALYLCASSLSGYEQYFGPGTRLTVT.

V gene TRBV6-6 combines with J gene TRBJ2-2, with 7 positions matching TRBD1. The length of the CDR3 is 14 residues. Germline V gene sequence: CDR1 MNHNY, CDR2 SVGAGI (reference sequence). V lost 10 bases and J lost 2; bases outside the gene matches: 7. The CDR3 coding sequence is TGTGCCACTCGACAGGGCCTTAACACCGGGGAGCTGTTTTTT. Its protein product is CATRQGLNTGELFF.